Below are 22 T cell receptor beta chains sequenced from a single sample in a study of human T cells and chemical hapten exposure. TCRdb reprocessed the RACE reads via MiXCR and lists one record per CDR3 protein. This table holds more than 250,000 distinct CDR3 sequences, about 8.6% found once. The sample's time point: pre-sensitization, week 0. This sample's treatment: therapeutic diphenylcyclopropenone sensitization with weekly scalp DPC. Sequences were derived from whole blood, sampled in connection with sensitization to the hapten diphenylcyclopropenone (DPC). The source is a middle-aged woman with alopecia areata. Some clones in this sample may be carry-over from other donors' samples.

This clonotype occurred many times. The chain joins TRBV10-3 to TRBJ2-3; D possibly corresponds to TRBD2 (5 bases). Germline V gives CDR1 ENHRY, CDR2 SYGVKD. The CDR3 extends over 13 amino acids. The V and J ends lost 7 bases and 4 bases respectively, with 12 bases between them. The CDR3 reads CAITRAPSDTQYF. The CDR3 coding sequence is TGTGCCATCACGCGGGCCCCGTCAGATACGCAGTATTTT.

The chain combines TRBV6-2 or TRBV6-3 with TRBJ2-7; unclear D gene. The CDR3 length is 16 residues. The V gene lost 0 bases and the J gene lost 1 base, with 13 bases spanning the gap. Looked up from germline, CDR1 is MNHEY and CDR2 is SVGEGT. The CDR3 protein is CASSYSTWSPSYEQYF. In nucleotides, the CDR3 is TGTGCCAGCAGTTACTCTACGTGGAGCCCATCCTACGAGCAGTACTTC.

This clonotype was recorded many times. In nucleotides, the CDR3 is TGTGCCAGCAGCCAAGGAGATAGGGATTTGGAGACCCAGTACTTC. It is translated as CASSQGDRDLETQYF. V is TRBV3-1 and J is TRBJ2-5; D is unclear. Looked up from germline, CDR1 is LGHDT and CDR2 is YNNKEL (reference sequence). V shed 1 base and J shed 5 bases, with 14 bases lying between them. The length of the CDR3 is 15 residues.

The chain recombines TRBV6-2 or TRBV6-3 with TRBJ2-2; D not certain. CDR1 and CDR2 from the germline V gene are MNHEY and SVGEGT. This CDR3 region has 15 residues. The V end lost 6 bases, the J end lost 5 bases, and 16 bases lay between the germline ends. CDR3 bases: TGTGCCAGCAGCCTGCGAAAACCGATTACCGGGGAGCTGTTTTTT. It codes for CASSLRKPITGELFF.

This clonotype has just a few counts. The gene calls are TRBV12-3 or TRBV12-4 and TRBJ2-7, with 10 positions matching TRBD1. This CDR3 is built from 15 residues. Trimming removed 1 base from V and 2 bases from J; junction bases left unmatched: 2. CDR3 sequence reads: CASSLGGTGAYEQYF. CDR3 coding DNA: TGTGCCAGCAGTTTAGGGGGGACAGGGGCCTACGAGCAGTACTTC.

This clonotype has at least ten counts. The chain links TRBV7-2 to TRBJ2-1, with 8 bases fitting TRBD2. The CDR3 is 17 residues long. J lost 2 bases, V lost 0 bases, and 6 bases had no gene match. CDR1 and CDR2 (germline): SGHTA, FQGNSA. CDR3 sequence (DNA): TGTGCCAGCAGCTTAGCAGGACCGGGACTAGCCTACAATGAGCAGTTCTTC. Amino acids: CASSLAGPGLAYNEQFF.

V and J are TRBV10-3 and TRBJ2-3, with 7 positions matching TRBD2. V lost 7 bases to trimming and J lost 5 bases; unmatched junction nucleotides: 9. Germline loops: CDR1 ENHRY, CDR2 SYGVKD. The CDR3 contains 14 residues. The DNA of the CDR3 is TGTGCCATCATGGAGGGAGGGGTCGGAGATACGCAGTATTTT. Its translation is CAIMEGGVGDTQYF.

The chain joins TRBV7-9 to TRBJ2-3, with a tentative D call TRBD2 (7 bases). The CDR3 has 16 residues. CDR1 SEHNR and CDR2 FQNEAQ come from the germline V gene (reference sequence). V lost 5 bases to trimming and J lost 4 bases, with 19 bases between them. The CDR3 DNA follows: TGTGCCAGCAGCGCACGAGGGGGAGGGCCTTCAGATACGCAGTATTTT. It yields the protein CASSARGGGPSDTQYF.

This clonotype has more than one count but fewer than ten. The V gene is TRBV7-9, the J gene TRBJ2-5; 12 bases are shared with TRBD2. The CDR3 covers 17 residues. V trimming: 5 bases; J trimming: 5 bases; junction bases outside the gene matches: 12. Germline values: CDR1 SEHNR, CDR2 FQNEAQ (reference sequence). As DNA, the CDR3 is TGTGCCAGCAGCCTCCGGCCCGGGACTAGCGGGTACGAGACCCAGTACTTC. Amino acid sequence: CASSLRPGTSGYETQYF.

This clonotype was counted once. Germline and junction disagree at one end, which may indicate a read error. The gene calls are TRBV7-9 and TRBJ1-4; TRBD1 aligns across 7 bases. CDR1 and CDR2 (germline): SEHNR, FQNEAQ (reference sequence). The CDR3 contains 15 residues. In DNA form, the CDR3 reads TGTGCCAACAGCTTCAATTCAGGGGGTAATGAAAAACTGTTTTTT. Protein: CANSFNSGGNEKLFF.

In DNA form, the CDR3 reads TGTGCCAGCAGCCATCCGACTAGCGATATAAACACCGGGGAGCTGTTTTTT. It codes for CASSHPTSDINTGELFF. The rearrangement uses TRBV7-9 and TRBJ2-2, with 8 nucleotides matching TRBD2. The CDR3 loop spans 17 amino acids. The ends lost 5 bases at V and 2 bases at J; junction bases unmatched: 10. CDR1 and CDR2 from the germline V gene are SEHNR and FQNEAQ (reference sequence).

The V call is TRBV10-3, the J call TRBJ2-3, with D unresolved. V lost 2 bases and J 6 bases, leaving 6 bases between the germline ends. The CDR3 sequence is 12 residues long. CDR1 ENHRY and CDR2 SYGVKD come from the germline V gene. The CDR3 sequence: CAISELRDTQYF. The CDR3 DNA follows: TGTGCCATCAGTGAGCTGCGGGATACGCAGTATTTT.

This clonotype was seen a few times. This chain links TRBV7-2 with TRBJ2-1, with D hard to call. Trimming cost V 8 bases and J 0 bases, with 11 bases left between them. The CDR3 is 14 amino acids. Germline V gene data show CDR1 as SGHTA and CDR2 as FQGNSA. The DNA of the CDR3 is TGTGCCAGCTCCGGGCCCCCCTCCTACAATGAGCAGTTCTTC. Amino acid sequence: CASSGPPSYNEQFF. Full variable domain (remainder filled in from reference TRBV7-2 and TRBJ2-1): GAGVSQSPSNKVTEKGKDVELRCDPISGHTALYWYRQSLGQGLEFLIYFQGNSAPDKSGLPSDRFSAERTGGSVSTLTIQRTQQEDSAVYLCASSGPPSYNEQFFGPGTRLTVL.

This chain joins TRBV2 and TRBJ2-5; a weak D match, TRBD1 (6 bases). Trimming removed 7 bases at V and 4 bases at J, with 16 bases between. Germline V gives CDR1 SNHLY, CDR2 FYNNEI. The CDR3 runs 14 residues. CDR3 sequence (DNA): TGTGCCAGCAAGAGGTCCCCCAGGGGAGAGACCCAGTACTTC. Protein: CASKRSPRGETQYF.

This clonotype has at least ten counts. The J gene is TRBJ1-1, the V gene TRBV21-1; TRBD1 is the table's D call and was not checked against the DNA. TRBV21-1 is a pseudogene. This CDR3 contains 17 residues. CDR3 sequence (DNA): TGTGCCAGCAGCAAATGGGACAGGGAGGGACTGAACACTGAAGCTTTCTTT. Translated: CASSKWDREGLNTEAFF.

This clonotype was seen more than once but under ten times. The chain carries TRBV18 and TRBJ2-3; TRBD1 agrees at 12 bases. Trimming removed 1 base from V and 5 bases from J; junction bases left unmatched: 7. This CDR3 comprises 17 residues. CDR1 and CDR2 from the germline V gene are KGHSH and LQKENI. DNA of the CDR3: TGTGCCAGCTCACCACTGGGACAGGGGGCATCGGGAGATACGCAGTATTTT. As protein: CASSPLGQGASGDTQYF.

The rearrangement uses TRBV29-1 and TRBJ2-7; D remains unclear. This CDR3 comprises 13 residues. Germline CDR1 is SQVTM and CDR2 is ANQGSEA. V was clipped by 4 bases and J by 7 bases, with 17 bases between them. CDR3 protein: CSVVGFTAVEQYF. The DNA of the CDR3 is TGCAGCGTTGTGGGATTTACCGCGGTAGAGCAGTACTTC.

This clonotype was detected only a few times. The chain is built from TRBV6-5 and TRBJ2-5; D is perhaps TRBD1 (5 bases). Germline assignment: CDR1 MNHEY and CDR2 SVGAGI. With 0 bases removed from V and 6 bases from J, the gap between germline ends came to 14 bases. The CDR3 loop spans 15 amino acids. CDR3 protein: CASSYSATDPKTQYF. The CDR3 DNA sequence: TGTGCCAGCAGTTACTCTGCGACAGACCCAAAGACCCAGTACTTC.

This clonotype was observed at least ten times. The chain uses TRBV15 and TRBJ1-2; no reliable D call. The V gene's germline CDR1 is LNHNV and CDR2 YYDKDF (reference sequence). Trimming shortened V by 1 base and J by 6 bases, and 6 bases separated the two germline ends. This CDR3 spans 12 amino acids. The CDR3 region has the DNA TGTGCCACCAGCAGAGGCGGCGATGGCTACACCTTC. This sequence encodes CATSRGGDGYTF.

A remark on this clonotype: A much larger clone lies one base from this, so it may be a read error. The CDR3 DNA follows: TGTGCCAGCAGCCCTACTGCAGGTGAGCAGTTCTTC. It is translated as CASSPTAGEQFF. This chain joins TRBV5-6 and TRBJ2-1; unclear D gene. The CDR3 runs 12 residues. From germline, CDR1 is SGHDT and CDR2 YYEEEE. V was clipped by 4 bases and J by 9 bases, with 11 bases between them.

This clonotype was detected many times. This chain links TRBV7-2 with TRBJ1-5; a weak D match, TRBD1 (5 bases). V was shortened by 6 bases and J by 4 bases, with 10 bases between the two germline ends. CDR1 is SGHTA, CDR2 FQGNSA, per germline. The CDR3 length is 13 residues. CDR3 loop: CASSLRGNQPQHF. The CDR3 nucleotides read TGTGCCAGCAGTTTAAGGGGAAATCAGCCCCAGCATTTT.

This clonotype has only a few counts. The chain combines TRBV5-1 with TRBJ2-1, with TRBD1 identical over 8 bases. The V gene's germline CDR1 is SGHRS and CDR2 YFSETQ. CDR3 size: 15 residues. J lost 0 bases, V lost 6 bases, and 5 bases had no gene match. CDR3 DNA sequence: TGCGCCAGCACCGAACAGGGGGGCTCCTACAATGAGCAGTTCTTC. Its protein product is CASTEQGGSYNEQFF.